This T cell receptor beta chain was documented in a study of CD4 and CD8 cells across lung adenocarcinoma regions (dated by TCRdb to about 2018). As for the study more broadly: The study compared tumor centers with tumor margins to examine intratumor heterogeneity of the T cell receptor repertoire.

The library was obtained by PCR. Sequenced using a HiSeq X Ten. TCRdb's own reprocessing of the public reads used fastp at Q25 and MiXCR and kept productive beta chains. Rows are combined by CDR3 protein, so each entry shows the most common genes and DNA. The sample yields more than 7,500 distinct CDR3 sequences; about half were counted once. Around 48% of the sample lies in the top ten. The germline V gene sets CDR1 to LGHNA and CDR2 to YNFKEQ. The CDR3 numbers 15 residues from cysteine through phenylalanine. Only the CDR3 DNA is retained, 45 bases long and in frame from the first base. The junction shows trimming of 0 bases on V and 1 base on J, plus 6 bases between the germline ends. Donors were patients with localized lung adenocarcinoma, a subtype of non-small cell lung cancer. The samples were taken from the margins of localized lung adenocarcinomas. For TCR repertoire analysis, CD8+ T cells taken from tumor tissue were profiled apart from CD4+ T cells.

This clonotype was detected only a few times. This receptor's antigen is unknown. Per-nucleotide qualities are absent, and no much larger clonotype sits a single base away. This clonotype originated in a female donor with lung adenocarcinoma. The CD4 and CD8 labels of this study may be unreliable. The chain links TRBV4-2 with TRBJ2-2; the D gene identity is not certain. The source material was CD8+ T cells from the margin of a lung tumor. The meaning of the sample's cell subset or site label: tumor margin region. The nucleotide sequence is given as TGTGCCAGCAGCCAAGAAAGTGGGAACACCGGGGAGCTGTTTTTT. This yields the protein CASSQESGNTGELFF.